This TCR beta chain was obtained from a study of cytomegalovirus exposure and HLA in healthy donors. The CDR3 contains 13 residues. The V end was cut by 1 base, the J end by 5 bases, with 6 bases between. The V gene's germline CDR1 is SSHAT and CDR2 FNYEAQ (reference sequence). TCRdb's copy holds only in-frame clones and misses some; the assay was immunoSEQ multiplex PCR. Of around 62,000 clones listed, roughly 89% are singletons. The TCR originated in a woman between 18 and 29 years old in good health and CMV-seronegative. Material: PBMCs. The chain combines TRBV7-7 with TRBJ2-1, with a possible D match to TRBD2 (5 bases). CDR3 in amino acids: CASSLGTHNEQFF. Written as DNA, the CDR3 is TGTGCCAGCAGCTTAGGGACTCACAATGAGCAGTTCTTC. Looking up the rest from reference TRBV7-7 and TRBJ2-1 gives the full variable domain: GAGVSQSPRYKVTKRGQDVTLRCDPISSHATLYWYQQALGQGPEFLTYFNYEAQPDKSGLPSDRFSAERPEGSISTLTIQRTEQRDSAMYRCASSLGTHNEQFFGPGTRLTVL.